This T cell receptor (beta chain) appears in the sequencing data of a study of cytomegalovirus exposure and HLA in healthy donors. CDR1 is MGHDK, CDR2 SYGVNS, per germline. The CDR3 runs to 14 residues. J gave up 2 bases and V 4 bases, and 4 bases lay outside the gene matches. Although they were nominally healthy when sampled, donors likely had unrecorded immune exposures. PCR employed 60 Vbeta and 13 Jbeta primers. Sequencing was performed with immunoSEQ multiplex PCR; in TCRdb, only in-frame clones are kept and a portion is missing. This sample has 130,000 to 150,000 clones, with more than 75% found just once.

The chain is built from TRBV25-1 and TRBJ1-2, with TRBD1 identical over 7 bases. The specimen was PBMCs. This TCR was recovered from a man aged 18 to 29 in good health and CMV-seronegative. The CDR3 is CASSVGDSNYGYTF. In DNA form, the CDR3 reads TGTGCCAGCAGTGTTGGGGACAGCAACTATGGCTACACCTTC.